The rows below give T cell receptor beta chains drawn from one sample of a study of blood T cell repertoires in COVID-19. Sequencing was performed with immunoSEQ multiplex PCR; in TCRdb, only in-frame clones are kept and a portion is missing. The repertoire holds some 140,000 clones, with approximately 83% as singletons. The sample was peripheral blood. The origin of the receptors is a woman aged 55-70 years with acute or convalescent COVID-19. Each CDR3 is given with its conserved first and last residue. A D gene is named only where the DNA matches it firmly. Not all rows give a size; the values are once, few, many and, for expanded clones, a class.

cdr3_aa	cdr3_nt	v_call	j_call	clone_size	d_call
CASSTQGASSGNTIYF	TGCGCCAGCAGCACCCAGGGCGCAAGCTCTGGAAACACCATATATTTT	TRBV5-1	TRBJ1-3	few	-
CAISDVDSGNTIYF	TGTGCCATCAGTGATGTAGACTCTGGAAACACCATATATTTT	TRBV10-3	TRBJ1-3	many	-
CASSTGFYGYTF	TGTGCCAGCAGTACAGGATTCTATGGCTACACCTTC	TRBV12-3/TRBV12-4	TRBJ1-2	-	-
CASTEGQAGSPQHF	TGTGCCAGCACAGAAGGACAGGCTGGGTCGCCCCAGCATTTT	TRBV2	TRBJ1-5	-	TRBD1
CASSRQGREQYF	TGTGCCAGCAGCCGACAGGGGAGAGAGCAGTACTTC	TRBV7-9	TRBJ2-7	few	TRBD1
CASREGWTEAFF	TGTGCCAGCAGGGAGGGGTGGACTGAAGCTTTCTTT	TRBV7-2	TRBJ1-1	-	-
CATGQSSNTIYF	TGTGCCACTGGACAGAGTTCCAACACCATATATTTT	TRBV6-6	TRBJ1-3	-	-
CANVQARASTDTQYF	TGTGCCAACGTTCAGGCCAGAGCAAGCACAGATACGCAGTATTTT	TRBV27	TRBJ2-3	-	-
CASRSLTSGEETQYF	TGCGCCAGCAGGTCCTTGACTAGCGGGGAAGAGACCCAGTACTTC	TRBV5-1	TRBJ2-5	-	TRBD2
CASSSLGGKESPLHF	TGCGCCAGCAGCTCTCTAGGGGGCAAGGAATCACCCCTCCACTTT	TRBV5-1	TRBJ1-6	few	TRBD1
CASSPGQGRNYGYTF	TGTGCCAGCAGCCCCGGACAGGGGCGCAACTATGGCTACACCTTC	TRBV3-1/TRBV3-2	TRBJ1-2	-	TRBD1
CASSQGQGVDNSPLHF	TGCGCCAGCAGCCAAGGACAGGGGGTGGATAATTCACCCCTCCACTTT	TRBV4-1	TRBJ1-6	few	TRBD1
CATTIQGRRAHTEAFF	TGTGCCACCACGATACAGGGGCGTAGGGCCCACACTGAAGCTTTCTTT	TRBV15	TRBJ1-1	-	TRBD1
CASSKGVGYTF	TGTGCCAGTAGTAAAGGGGTCGGCTACACCTTC	TRBV19	TRBJ1-2	-	-
CSVHPGTEQFF	TGCAGCGTTCACCCCGGGACAGAGCAGTTCTTC	TRBV29-1	TRBJ2-1	once	-
CASSIQPLTRNEQFF	TGTGCCAGTAGTATACAACCCCTAACTAGGAATGAGCAGTTCTTC	TRBV19	TRBJ2-1	-	-